Shown below are 15 T cell receptor beta chains from a single sample sequenced in a study of neurological immune-mediated disorders. TCRdb recomputed calls from the 5' RACE reads with MiXCR, one row per CDR3 protein. In the table there are 90,000 to 100,000 distinct CDR3 sequences, roughly 3.5% of which are singletons. The sequencing input was PBMCs. All receptors derive from a woman between 18 and 30 years old with multiple sclerosis.

To note about this clonotype: A much larger clone sits a single nucleotide away, making a read error possible. The chain links TRBV7-2 to TRBJ1-1; TRBD1 matches 7 bases. This CDR3 contains 14 residues. Trimming removed 7 bases from V and 3 bases from J; junction bases left unmatched: 8. Germline values: CDR1 SGHTA, CDR2 FQGNSA. CDR3 sequence (DNA): TGTGCCAGCACCTACGTCCAGGGGGACACTGAAGCTTTCTTT. Protein: CASTYVQGDTEAFF.

This clonotype was found many times. The genes are TRBV6-1 and TRBJ2-3, with D unclear. The germline V gene encodes CDR1 MNHNS and CDR2 SASEGT. The CDR3 sequence is 17 residues long. Between the trimmed V and J ends, which lost 2 bases and 0 bases, there was a span of 15 bases. The CDR3 reads CASSERLGFASTDTQYF. The CDR3 bases are TGTGCCAGCAGTGAACGGTTAGGATTCGCTAGCACAGATACGCAGTATTTT.

Ten or more counts support this clonotype. The V call is TRBV3-1, the J call TRBJ1-1; maybe TRBD1 (6 bases). Trimming removed 3 bases at V and 7 bases at J, with 18 bases between. CDR3 length: 15 residues. The germline CDR1 and CDR2 sequences are LGHDT and YNNKEL (reference sequence). The CDR3 coding sequence is TGTGCCAGCAGCCATTTGCGGCAGGGGCGGGATGAAGCTTTCTTT. Amino acid sequence: CASSHLRQGRDEAFF.

At least ten counts were recorded for this clonotype. The chain combines TRBV5-5 with TRBJ2-5, with TRBD2 matching over 11 bases. With 1 base clipped from V and 4 bases from J, the junction kept 9 bases outside the gene matches. This CDR3 is 17 amino acids long. Germline-derived CDR1 and CDR2 are SGHKS and YYEKEE (reference sequence). Here the CDR3 reads CASSLTRLAGFGETQYF. The CDR3 region has the DNA TGTGCCAGCAGCTTGACTCGACTAGCGGGGTTCGGAGAGACCCAGTACTTC.

This clonotype showed up many times. The rearrangement uses TRBV7-9 and TRBJ1-1, with TRBD1 matching 9 bases. CDR1 is SEHNR, CDR2 FQNEAQ, per germline (reference sequence). Losses at the gene ends were 5 bases for V and 1 base for J; bases not matched to a gene: 11. The CDR3 is 17 amino acids. In DNA, the CDR3 is TGTGCCAGCAGCCCCAGGGGGACAGGGACGACGAACACTGAAGCTTTCTTT. It translates to CASSPRGTGTTNTEAFF.

The sample holds many counts of this clonotype. One end of the junction is discordant with germline, which a read error may explain. The chain joins TRBV20-1 to TRBJ2-3, with 10 bases fitting TRBD1. The CDR3 is 15 residues long. Germline values: CDR1 DFQATT, CDR2 SNEGSKA (reference sequence). CDR3 sequence: CSASPGTGVPDTQYF. The CDR3, as DNA: TGCAGCGCTAGCCCCGGGACAGGGGTCCCAGATACGCAGTATTTT.

Ten or more counts support this clonotype. This chain connects TRBV12-3 or TRBV12-4 to TRBJ1-6; D unresolved. V was trimmed by 2 bases and J by 5 bases, leaving 7 bases between them. The CDR3 totals 14 residues. CDR3 DNA sequence: TGTGCCAGCAGTTTACGCCGGAATAATTCACCCCTCCACTTT. This translates into CASSLRRNNSPLHF.

This clonotype appeared many times. The V and J genes are TRBV5-1 and TRBJ2-7, with 9 bases matching TRBD1. Trimming cost V 8 bases and J 7 bases; bases outside gene matches: 13. Per germline, CDR1 SGHRS and CDR2 YFSETQ. This CDR3 contains 14 residues. The CDR3 region has the DNA TGCGCCAGTTCACCGGGACAGGGCCCCCGGGAGCAGTACTTC. Protein: CASSPGQGPREQYF.

This clonotype came up many times. The chain employs TRBV7-2 and TRBJ1-1; no reliable D call. CDR1 is SGHTA, CDR2 FQGNSA, per germline. The CDR3 has 15 amino acids. V dropped 4 bases and J dropped 11 bases, with 23 bases sitting between them. The CDR3 is CASSSFLGSPVVAFF. The CDR3, as DNA: TGTGCCAGCAGCTCCTTCCTTGGCAGCCCCGTTGTGGCTTTCTTT.

This clonotype was recorded many times. The chain employs TRBV16 and TRBJ2-7, with 9 bases aligning to TRBD1. Trimming took 1 base from V and 5 from J; bases not matched to a gene: 15. Germline-derived CDR1 and CDR2 are KGHSY and FQNENV. This CDR3 region has 18 residues. The DNA of the CDR3 is TGTGCCAGCAGCCAATGGTATATCCGGGGACAGGGACTGGACGAGCAGTACTTC. It yields the protein CASSQWYIRGQGLDEQYF.

This clonotype was seen ten or more times. The CDR3 nucleotides read TGCGCCAGCAGCCAAGGGGTTGTAGGGGACAATGAGCAGTTCTTC. This translates into CASSQGVVGDNEQFF. The chain links TRBV4-1 to TRBJ2-1; tentative D call: TRBD1 (5 bases). The CDR3 runs to 15 residues. Trimming left V 1 base short and J 5 bases short, with 12 bases between. The germline CDR1 and CDR2 sequences are MGHRA and YSYEKL.

This chain uses TRBV10-3 with TRBJ1-5; D may be TRBD1 (5 bases). V was shortened by 8 bases and J by 6 bases, with 11 bases between the two germline ends. This CDR3 spans 12 amino acids. CDR1 ENHRY and CDR2 SYGVKD come from the germline V gene. The CDR3 nucleotides are TGTGCCATCGGGCAGGGAGGTCAGCCCCAGCATTTT. Its translation is CAIGQGGQPQHF.

Notes on this clonotype: This could be a read error, since a much larger clone is one nucleotide away. This chain joins TRBV28 and TRBJ2-7; TRBD1 might be the D (6 bases). The CDR3 covers 12 residues. Per germline, CDR1 MDHEN and CDR2 SYDVKM. The CDR3 sequence is CDSLGQNYEQYF. The CDR3 bases are TGTGACAGCCTGGGACAAAACTACGAGCAGTACTTC.

The chain uses TRBV18 and TRBJ2-1, with D tentatively TRBD2 (5 bases). Germline assignment: CDR1 KGHSH and CDR2 LQKENI. CDR3 size: 14 residues. The V and J ends lost 5 bases and 6 bases respectively, with 14 bases between them. CDR3 sequence (DNA): TGTGCCAGCTCATCCATCCTAGCCGGCAATGAGCAGTTCTTC. Its translation: CASSSILAGNEQFF.

Concerning this clonotype: This clone may be a read error of a much larger clone one base away. V and J are TRBV6-4 and TRBJ1-1; D is uncertain. This CDR3 is built from 14 residues. Germline-derived CDR1 and CDR2 are MRHNA and SNTAGT. Deletions cut 4 bases from V and 5 bases from J, with 14 bases between. The CDR3 coding sequence is TGTGCCAGCAGTGCCGGGAGCGGAGGGACTGAAGCTTTCTTT. Amino acids: CASSAGSGGTEAFF.